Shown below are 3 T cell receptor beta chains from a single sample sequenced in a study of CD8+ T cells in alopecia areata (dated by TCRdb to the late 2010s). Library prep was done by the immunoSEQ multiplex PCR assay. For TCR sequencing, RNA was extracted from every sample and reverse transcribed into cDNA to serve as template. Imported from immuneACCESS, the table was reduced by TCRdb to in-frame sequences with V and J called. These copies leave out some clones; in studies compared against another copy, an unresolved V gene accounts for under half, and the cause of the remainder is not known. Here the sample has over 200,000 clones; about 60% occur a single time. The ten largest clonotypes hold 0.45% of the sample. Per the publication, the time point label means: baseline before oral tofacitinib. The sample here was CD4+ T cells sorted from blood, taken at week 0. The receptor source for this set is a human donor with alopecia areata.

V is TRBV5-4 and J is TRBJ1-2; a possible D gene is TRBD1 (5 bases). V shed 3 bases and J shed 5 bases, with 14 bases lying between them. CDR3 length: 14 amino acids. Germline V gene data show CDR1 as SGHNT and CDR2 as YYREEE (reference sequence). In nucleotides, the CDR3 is TGTGCCAGCAGCTCCGGGACCGCGCCTTATGGCTACACCTTC. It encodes CASSSGTAPYGYTF.

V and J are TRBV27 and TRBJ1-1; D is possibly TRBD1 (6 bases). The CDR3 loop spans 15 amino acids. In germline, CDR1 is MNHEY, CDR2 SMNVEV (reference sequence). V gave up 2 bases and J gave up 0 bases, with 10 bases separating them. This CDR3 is CASSLRQDLNTEAFF. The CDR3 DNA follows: TGTGCCAGCAGTTTAAGACAGGATTTGAACACTGAAGCTTTCTTT.

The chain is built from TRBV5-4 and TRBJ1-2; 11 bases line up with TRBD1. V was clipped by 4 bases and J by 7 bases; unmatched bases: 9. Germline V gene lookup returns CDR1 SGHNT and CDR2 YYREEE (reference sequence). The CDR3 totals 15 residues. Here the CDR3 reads CASSPYGQGATGYTF. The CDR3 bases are TGTGCCAGCAGCCCCTACGGACAGGGGGCTACTGGCTACACCTTC.